One and the same sample provided the 3 T cell receptor beta chains below, sequenced in a study of liver allograft versus peripheral blood T cells. In the study overall: Intrahepatic T cell receptor repertoires from transplanted livers were compared against repertoires in recipients' peripheral blood.

TCRdb ran MiXCR on the reads and lists one entry per CDR3 protein. This repertoire shows 4,500 to 5,500 distinct CDR3 sequences, under 20% found once; its top ten account for 54%. The receptors stem from a human patient who had a liver transplant. Some T cells may be supplied by the graft donor.

This chain uses TRBV12-3 or TRBV12-4 with TRBJ2-2; 9 bases align to TRBD1. Trimming removed 4 bases from V and 8 bases from J; junction bases left unmatched: 5. The CDR3 has 14 residues. The CDR3 reads CASSSQGAFGELFF. CDR3 nucleotide sequence: TGTGCCAGCAGTTCACAGGGGGCGTTTGGGGAGCTGTTTTTT.

The chain joins TRBV5-5 to TRBJ2-1; 8 bases match TRBD1. Germline CDR1 SGHKS, CDR2 YYEKEE (reference sequence). The CDR3 is 14 residues long. V was clipped by 4 bases and J by 6 bases; unmatched bases: 6. CDR3: CASSIEGQGNEQFF. In DNA, the CDR3 is TGTGCCAGCAGCATTGAAGGACAGGGCAATGAGCAGTTCTTC.

This chain connects TRBV7-2 to TRBJ2-3; the match to TRBD2 covers 14 bases. After removal of 3 bases from V and 6 bases from J, the junction contained 2 bases not matched to a gene. Germline CDR1 is SGHTA and CDR2 is FQGNSA. This CDR3 spans 15 amino acids. In nucleotides, the CDR3 is TGTGCCAGCAGCTTGAGACTAGCGGGAGGGGATACGCAGTATTTT. Amino acid sequence: CASSLRLAGGDTQYF.